The 27 T cell receptor beta chains reported below all come from one sample, sequenced in a study of cytomegalovirus exposure and HLA in healthy donors. PCR involved 60 Vbeta and 13 Jbeta primers. Assay: immunoSEQ multiplex PCR; the TCRdb copy retains only in-frame clones and omits some. This table has 140,000 or so clones, 78% appearing once. Sequencing was carried out using PBMCs. The receptor source for this set is a woman between 18 and 29 years old in good health and CMV-seropositive.

This chain connects TRBV5-1 to TRBJ2-5, with 11 nucleotides matching TRBD1. V shed 4 bases and J 4 bases; nucleotides not matched to a gene: 18. The germline CDR1 and CDR2 sequences are SGHRS and YFSETQ. The CDR3 is 19 amino acids. In DNA, the CDR3 is TGCGCCAGCAGCCGTATCGTATTGTGGGGACAGGGGGTTGGAGAGACCCAGTACTTC. Translating it yields CASSRIVLWGQGVGETQYF.

The chain is built from TRBV28 and TRBJ1-6, with 7 bases lining up with TRBD1. Germline CDR1 and CDR2: MDHEN and SYDVKM. V shed 6 bases and J 15 bases; nucleotides not matched to a gene: 14. The CDR3 has 14 residues. The CDR3 nucleotides are TGTGCCAGCAGATACCGGGACAGTATAGGTCACCTCCACTTT. Residues: CASRYRDSIGHLHF. Together with reference TRBV28 and TRBJ1-6, the CDR3 gives the full variable domain: DVKVTQSSRYLVKRTGEKVFLECVQDMDHENMFWYRQDPGLGLRLIYFSYDVKMKEKGDIPEGYSVSREKKERFSLILESASTNQTSMYLCASRYRDSIGHLHFGNGTRLTVT.

Details on this clone: The sample has other DNA sequences that encode this CDR3 too. The J gene is TRBJ2-5, the V gene TRBV5-1; possibly TRBD2 for D (6 bases). This CDR3 spans 15 amino acids. The germline V gene has CDR1 SGHRS and CDR2 YFSETQ. The ends were cut back, 3 bases at V and 1 base at J, with 13 bases in the middle. CDR3 amino acids: CASSSVAVIQETQYF. DNA of the CDR3: TGCGCCAGCAGCTCGGTAGCGGTAATCCAAGAGACCCAGTACTTC. Combining the CDR3 with reference TRBV5-1 and TRBJ2-5 gives the whole variable domain KAGVTQTPRYLIKTRGQQVTLSCSPISGHRSVSWYQQTPGQGLQFLFEYFSETQRNKGNFPGRFSGRQFSNSRSEMNVSTLELGDSALYLCASSSVAVIQETQYFGPGTRLLVL.

This chain links TRBV5-4 with TRBJ2-6; 10 bases agree with TRBD1. Germline assignment: CDR1 SGHNT and CDR2 YYREEE (reference sequence). This CDR3 contains 18 residues. The V segment lost 4 bases and the J segment 0 bases; nucleotides outside the gene matches: 7. The CDR3 here is CASSLGDRGPSGANVLTF. CDR3 in DNA: TGTGCCAGCAGCCTAGGGGACAGGGGACCCTCTGGGGCCAACGTCCTGACTTTC.

The chain carries TRBV6-5 and TRBJ2-2; D possibly corresponds to TRBD1 (5 bases). This CDR3 has 13 residues. The germline V and J ends were trimmed by 5 bases and 6 bases, with 10 bases remaining between them. The V gene's germline CDR1 is MNHEY and CDR2 SVGAGI. CDR3 in DNA: TGTGCCAGCAGTGTCGGACATTCCGGGGAGCTGTTTTTT. This codes for CASSVGHSGELFF.

The chain employs TRBV19 and TRBJ1-5; no clear D gene. The germline V gene has CDR1 LNHDA and CDR2 SQIVND (reference sequence). Trimming took 1 base from V and 2 from J, leaving 12 bases between them. The CDR3 covers 16 residues. The CDR3: CASSIVASGGNQPQHF. CDR3 nucleotide sequence: TGTGCCAGTAGTATAGTTGCCAGCGGAGGCAATCAGCCCCAGCATTTT.

The chain combines TRBV30 with TRBJ1-5; TRBD1 matches 9 bases. The V gene end was trimmed by 4 bases and the J gene end by 6 bases; junction bases not matched to a gene: 7. In germline, CDR1 is GTSNPN, CDR2 SVGIG (reference sequence). The CDR3 is 14 residues long. CDR3: CAWTRTGEAQPQHF. The CDR3 DNA is TGTGCCTGGACTAGGACAGGGGAGGCTCAGCCCCAGCATTTT.

The sample holds a few counts of this clone. V and J are TRBV10-2 and TRBJ1-5, with D hard to call. Germline assignment: CDR1 WSHSY and CDR2 SAAADI. Trimming removed 2 bases at V and 1 base at J, with 9 bases between. This CDR3 has 15 residues. CDR3 residues: CASSEAGGSNQPQHF. The CDR3 region has the DNA TGCGCCAGCAGTGAGGCGGGCGGGAGCAATCAGCCCCAGCATTTT.

V and J are TRBV11-2 and TRBJ2-3, with 14 bases matching TRBD2. The trim removed 5 bases at V and 6 bases at J, leaving 10 bases unmatched. There are 17 residues in the CDR3. Germline V gene sequence: CDR1 SGHAT, CDR2 FQNNGV. The CDR3 nucleotides are TGTGCCAGCAGCGACCCCATGGGACTAGCGGGGGCGGATACGCAGTATTTT. It encodes CASSDPMGLAGADTQYF.

V gene TRBV5-1 combines with J gene TRBJ2-7, with D hard to call. The V and J ends lost 0 bases and 0 bases respectively, with 7 bases between them. Germline-derived CDR1 and CDR2 are SGHRS and YFSETQ. The CDR3 runs to 14 residues. The CDR3 DNA follows: TGCGCCAGCAGCTTGGGCCTAGGCTCCTACGAGCAGTACTTC. Protein: CASSLGLGSYEQYF.

V gene TRBV27 combines with J gene TRBJ2-3; a possible D gene is TRBD2 (6 bases). This CDR3 spans 15 amino acids. With 7 bases removed from V and 0 bases from J, the gap between germline ends came to 14 bases. Germline loops: CDR1 MNHEY, CDR2 SMNVEV (reference sequence). The chain's CDR3 is CASTAGLSSTDTQYF. CDR3 in DNA: TGTGCCAGCACGGCGGGACTTAGCAGCACAGATACGCAGTATTTT.

V usage is TRBV7-2 and J usage is TRBJ2-7; possible D gene TRBD2, 7 bases. The CDR3 runs to 16 residues. In germline, CDR1 is SGHTA, CDR2 FQGNSA. The V end was cut by 5 bases, the J end by 3 bases, with 20 bases between. CDR3 bases: TGTGCCAGCAGCACCCTTGGCGGGGGCAGGGGCTACGAGCAGTACTTC. Translation gives CASSTLGGGRGYEQYF.

The DNA of the CDR3 is TGCAGCGTAGTAGCGGGGGGTTCCTACAATGAGCAGTTCTTC. It translates to CSVVAGGSYNEQFF. This rearrangement joins TRBV29-1 to TRBJ2-1; 10 nucleotides agree with TRBD2. Trimming took 6 bases from V and 1 from J; bases not matched to a gene: 3. The CDR3 runs 14 residues. Germline loops: CDR1 SQVTM, CDR2 ANQGSEA.

The chain links TRBV19 to TRBJ1-2, with 8 bases identical to TRBD1. The trim removed 4 bases at V and 4 bases at J, leaving 5 bases unmatched. Per the germline V gene, CDR1 is LNHDA and CDR2 is SQIVND (reference sequence). This CDR3 contains 14 residues. In DNA form, the CDR3 reads TGTGCCAGTAGTAGCGCTGGACAGGGCTATGGCTACACCTTC. Residues: CASSSAGQGYGYTF.

The V gene is TRBV5-4, the J gene TRBJ1-1; 9 positions match TRBD1. Germline assignment: CDR1 SGHNT and CDR2 YYREEE (reference sequence). The CDR3 has 13 residues. Unmatched junction bases numbered 7, after V lost 5 bases and J lost 8 bases. This CDR3 is CASRPNRGREAFF. DNA of the CDR3: TGTGCCAGCAGGCCCAACAGGGGGCGGGAAGCTTTCTTT.

J is TRBJ1-1 and V is TRBV28, with 7 bases identical to TRBD1. J gave up 6 bases and V 2 bases, and 6 bases lay outside the gene matches. The CDR3 sequence is 14 residues long. Germline V gene sequence: CDR1 MDHEN, CDR2 SYDVKM. The CDR3 protein is CASSLGRGLPEAFF. The CDR3 region has the DNA TGTGCCAGCAGTTTAGGTAGGGGGCTTCCTGAAGCTTTCTTT.

This chain joins TRBV7-9 and TRBJ2-7; D possibly corresponds to TRBD1 (5 bases). Trimming took 5 bases from V and 2 from J, leaving 10 bases between them. The CDR3 covers 13 residues. Germline V gives CDR1 SEHNR, CDR2 FQNEAQ (reference sequence). The CDR3 DNA sequence: TGTGCCAGCAGCCTTCAGGGCCCCTACGAGCAGTACTTC. This translates into CASSLQGPYEQYF.

The chain links TRBV5-4 to TRBJ1-2, with 9 bases identical to TRBD1. V was pared by 4 bases and J by 1 base, with 11 bases of the junction left unmatched. The CDR3 contains 17 residues. The V gene's germline CDR1 is SGHNT and CDR2 YYREEE (reference sequence). The CDR3: CASSVYNRDRDNYGYTF. CDR3 nucleotide sequence: TGTGCCAGCAGCGTATATAACCGGGACAGGGATAACTATGGCTACACCTTC.

The CDR3 loop is CASSLLWRGPPGEAFF. CDR3 nucleotides: TGTGCCAGCAGTTTACTCTGGAGGGGCCCACCCGGGGAAGCTTTCTTT. The V call is TRBV27, the J call TRBJ1-1, with a possible D match to TRBD1 (5 bases). The germline V gene has CDR1 MNHEY and CDR2 SMNVEV (reference sequence). Between the trimmed V and J ends, which lost 2 bases and 8 bases, there was a span of 21 bases. The CDR3 consists of 16 residues.

The rearrangement uses TRBV6-1 and TRBJ1-6; 7 bases are a match to TRBD1. The CDR3 loop spans 16 amino acids. The germline V gene encodes CDR1 MNHNS and CDR2 SASEGT. The V and J ends lost 3 bases and 12 bases, in that order; junction bases with no gene match: 14. The CDR3 sequence: CASSEPIGTATEPLHF. DNA for the CDR3: TGTGCCAGCAGTGAGCCCATTGGGACAGCAACTGAACCCCTCCACTTT.

V is TRBV9 and J is TRBJ2-5; 12 bases align to TRBD2. Per germline, CDR1 SGDLS and CDR2 YYNGEE. V was pared by 0 bases and J by 2 bases, with 2 bases of the junction left unmatched. The CDR3 extends over 16 amino acids. The CDR3: CASSVATSGGQETQYF. The DNA of the CDR3 is TGTGCCAGCAGCGTAGCTACTAGCGGGGGGCAAGAGACCCAGTACTTC.

The rearrangement links TRBV30 to TRBJ1-1; the D gene is possibly TRBD1 (6 bases). Trimming removed 4 bases at V and 0 bases at J, with 15 bases between. The CDR3 extends over 15 amino acids. Germline-derived CDR1 and CDR2 are GTSNPN and SVGIG (reference sequence). The DNA of the CDR3 is TGTGCCTGGAAGAAAAGGGGGGGGCTGAACACTGAAGCTTTCTTT. It codes for CAWKKRGGLNTEAFF.

This clone appeared a few times. V gene TRBV7-2 combines with J gene TRBJ2-3, with 8 bases lining up with TRBD1. V trimming: 4 bases; J trimming: 3 bases; junction bases outside the gene matches: 18. The CDR3 totals 19 residues. CDR1 and CDR2 from the germline V gene are SGHTA and FQGNSA. CDR3 in DNA: TGTGCCAGCAGCTATACCTCCTTACAGGGGGGCGGTTCGACAGATACGCAGTATTTT. As protein: CASSYTSLQGGGSTDTQYF.

This sequence joins TRBV2 and TRBJ1-6; D is possibly TRBD1 (5 bases). Trimming removed 1 base from V and 8 bases from J, with 9 bases in between. The CDR3 runs to 14 residues. Germline V CDR1 and CDR2: SNHLY, FYNNEI. The CDR3 bases are TGTGCCAGCAGTGAAGGGGGCAGGGATTCACCCCTCCACTTT. Translation gives CASSEGGRDSPLHF.

The chain employs TRBV7-6 and TRBJ2-1; 11 bases align to TRBD2. V dropped 2 bases and J dropped 9; count of bases not matched to a gene: 3. Germline CDR1 and CDR2: SGHVS and FNYEAQ. CDR3 length equals 14 residues. The CDR3: CASSLLAGGFEQFF. In DNA, the CDR3 is TGTGCCAGCAGCTTACTAGCGGGGGGATTTGAGCAGTTCTTC.

This chain uses TRBV5-5 with TRBJ2-3; 8 positions match TRBD1. There are 15 residues in the CDR3. Unmatched junction bases numbered 8, after V lost 6 bases and J lost 2 bases. Germline V gene lookup returns CDR1 SGHKS and CDR2 YYEKEE (reference sequence). CDR3: CASTPGGQDTDTQYF. CDR3 sequence (DNA): TGTGCCAGCACCCCAGGGGGACAGGACACAGATACGCAGTATTTT.

This clone was seen a few times. The V gene is TRBV6-5, the J gene TRBJ2-7, with TRBD2 matching 9 bases. Germline CDR1 reads MNHEY; CDR2 reads SVGAGI. The CDR3 consists of 15 residues. The J segment lost 5 bases and the V segment lost 0 bases, leaving 5 bases of the junction unmatched. In nucleotides, the CDR3 is TGTGCCAGCAGTTACTCCACGCGGGGGGGCGACGAGCAGTACTTC. This gives the protein CASSYSTRGGDEQYF.